This T cell receptor (beta chain) was recorded in a study of Ad26.COV2.S vaccination and SARS-CoV-2 variants. Overall study results and limits: It was found that vaccine and placebo recipients had similar non-spike TCR breadth.

The assay was immunoSEQ multiplex PCR, and TCRdb's table has in-frame clones only and misses some. The sample lists 350,000 to 450,000 clones, 87% occurring once. This CDR3 is built from 17 residues. The V and J ends lost 7 bases and 1 base respectively, with 17 bases between them. CDR1 and CDR2 from the germline V gene are MGHRA and YSYEKL. With respect to this clone: Its target is not known.

The treatment here: some 20 received Ad26.COV2.S at low or high dose, single or two shots; roughly five received placebo; per-sample allocation not given. The study sampled participants on day 63 after the first vaccine or placebo injection. Donation was by an adult aged 18-55 years who was in Boston. An Ad26 vector expressing Wuhan-strain SARS-CoV-2 spike served as the vaccine. The chain has TRBV4-1 and TRBJ1-6, with D perhaps matching TRBD1 (5 bases). The TCR was taken from a person between 18 and 60 years old who received the Ad26.COV2.S COVID-19 vaccine or a placebo. Sequencing used peripheral blood, obtained in a trial of Ad26.COV2.S vaccine versus placebo. CDR3 bases: TGCGCCAGCACCCCTCTGGGGGTTGGATCCTATAATTCACCCCTCCACTTT. It is translated as CASTPLGVGSYNSPLHF.